The clone carrying this T cell receptor beta chain has just one count. What it binds is not known. These data come from a study of Tregs in tolerant kidney transplant recipients. Regarding the study as a whole: Validation in larger populations is needed because few patients were studied. No direct test of biological reproducibility was done here. Activated donor B cell expansion appeared to reveal the most relevant donor-specific TCRbeta repertoire.

Trimming took 1 base from V and 3 from J, leaving 16 bases between them. The CDR3 runs 16 residues. Germline V gene sequence: CDR1 SGHTA, CDR2 FQGNSA. The assay was immunoSEQ multiplex PCR, and TCRdb's table has in-frame clones only and misses some. The sample has fewer than 70,000 clones, around four fifths seen once. Unstimulated regulatory T cells (CD4+CD25+CD127-), CD4+CD25- non-regulatory cells, CD4 and CD8 cells were FACS-sorted from thawed PBMCs. The chain has TRBV7-2 and TRBJ2-7, with D possibly being TRBD1 (5 bases). The receptor was isolated from a human donor in good health. Source material: CD4+ T cells from blood. The CDR3: CASSLGPRELGYEQYF. The CDR3 bases are TGTGCCAGCAGCTTAGGCCCCAGGGAACTCGGCTACGAGCAGTACTTC.